In this sample, the clone carrying this T cell receptor (beta chain) turned up a few times. Its antigen remains unidentified. In germline, CDR1 is SGHVS, CDR2 FQNEAQ. This CDR3 contains 14 residues. V lost 7 bases and J 0 bases, leaving 10 bases between the germline ends. This record comes from a study of cytomegalovirus exposure and HLA in healthy donors. The study, taken as a whole, reports: Exclusion as indistinguishable affected some V segments, including TRBV6-2 and TRBV6-3. The study had only CMV serostatus as immune exposure information.

Researchers ran the PCR with 60 Vbeta and 13 Jbeta primers. Using immunoSEQ multiplex PCR, the repertoire was profiled, and TCRdb retains in-frame clones only, with some absent. Of a few hundred thousand clones detected, roughly 80% appear once; the ten largest clones hold 0.2% to 0.25%. The specimen was PBMCs. The source is a girl aged 2 to 10 in good health and CMV-seronegative. This chain links TRBV7-8 with TRBJ2-1; a weak D match, TRBD2 (5 bases). CDR3 region: CASKERSSYNEQFF. For the CDR3, the DNA is TGTGCCAGCAAGGAGCGGAGCTCCTACAATGAGCAGTTCTTC.